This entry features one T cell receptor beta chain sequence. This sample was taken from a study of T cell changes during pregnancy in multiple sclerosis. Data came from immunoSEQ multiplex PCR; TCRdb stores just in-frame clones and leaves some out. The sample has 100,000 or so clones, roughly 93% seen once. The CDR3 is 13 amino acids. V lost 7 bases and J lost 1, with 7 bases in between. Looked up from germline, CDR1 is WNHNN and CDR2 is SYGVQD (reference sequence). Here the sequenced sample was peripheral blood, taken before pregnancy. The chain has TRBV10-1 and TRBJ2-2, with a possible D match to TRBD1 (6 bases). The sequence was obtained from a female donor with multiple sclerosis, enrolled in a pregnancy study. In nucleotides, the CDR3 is TGCGCCAGCATGGGACAGAACACCGGGGAGCTGTTTTTT. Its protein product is CASMGQNTGELFF.